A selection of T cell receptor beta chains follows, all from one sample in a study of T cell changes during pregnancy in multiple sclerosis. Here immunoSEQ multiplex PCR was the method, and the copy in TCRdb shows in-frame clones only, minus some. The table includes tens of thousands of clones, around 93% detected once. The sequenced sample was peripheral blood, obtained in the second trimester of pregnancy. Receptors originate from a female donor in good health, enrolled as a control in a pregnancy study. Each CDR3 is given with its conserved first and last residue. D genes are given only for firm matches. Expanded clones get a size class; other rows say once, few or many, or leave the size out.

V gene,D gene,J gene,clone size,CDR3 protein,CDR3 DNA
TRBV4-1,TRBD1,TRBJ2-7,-,CASSQPGQSYEQYF,TGCGCCAGCAGCCAACCGGGACAGTCCTACGAGCAGTACTTC
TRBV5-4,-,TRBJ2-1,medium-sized,CASSLLDSYNEQFF,TGTGCCAGCAGCTTACTAGACTCCTACAATGAGCAGTTCTTC
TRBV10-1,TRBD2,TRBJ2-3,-,CASSPQRGGTDTQYF,TGCGCCAGCAGTCCACAGCGGGGGGGAACCGATACGCAGTATTTT
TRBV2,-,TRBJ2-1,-,CASARQGSYNEQFF,TGTGCCAGCGCCAGGCAGGGCTCCTACAATGAGCAGTTCTTC
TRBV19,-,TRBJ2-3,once,CASSPDRLTDTQYF,TGTGCCAGTAGTCCCGACAGGCTCACAGATACGCAGTATTTT
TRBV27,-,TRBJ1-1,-,CASSLGTRAEAFF,TGTGCCAGCAGTTTGGGTACTCGGGCTGAAGCTTTCTTT
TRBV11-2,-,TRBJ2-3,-,CASSPSERVGDTQYF,TGTGCCAGCAGCCCCAGCGAGCGGGTGGGAGATACGCAGTATTTT
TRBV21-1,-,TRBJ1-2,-,CASSKGTGPTYGYTF,TGTGCCAGCAGCAAAGGGACAGGACCCACTTATGGCTACACCTTC
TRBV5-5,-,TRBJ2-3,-,CASSEGGDTQYF,TGTGCCAGCAGCGAGGGGGGGGATACGCAGTATTTT
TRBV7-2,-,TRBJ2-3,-,CASSLQWGPTDTQYF,TGTGCCAGCAGCTTACAGTGGGGGCCCACAGATACGCAGTATTTT
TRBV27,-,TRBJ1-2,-,CASSFLGMNGYTF,TGTGCCAGCAGTTTTCTCGGTATGAATGGCTACACCTTC
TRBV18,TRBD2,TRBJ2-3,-,CASSPSGLRLAGGDTQYF,TGTGCCAGCTCACCCTCGGGTCTTCGACTAGCGGGAGGTGATACGCAGTATTTT
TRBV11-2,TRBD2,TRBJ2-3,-,CASSSGLAGTGTDTQYF,TGTGCCAGCAGTTCCGGACTAGCGGGGACCGGCACAGATACGCAGTATTTT
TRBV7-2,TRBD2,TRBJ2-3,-,CASTRGADSSGRWVDTQYF,TGTGCCAGCACCCGAGGCGCCGATTCTAGCGGGAGATGGGTGGATACGCAGTATTTT
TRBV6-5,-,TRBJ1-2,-,CASSYSSANYGYTF,TGTGCCAGCAGTTACTCGAGTGCCAACTATGGCTACACCTTC
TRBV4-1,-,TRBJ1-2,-,CASSRPTGRDYGYTF,TGCGCCAGCAGCCGACCTACAGGGAGAGACTATGGCTACACCTTC
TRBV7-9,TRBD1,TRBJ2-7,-,CASSPGTGRYEQYF,TGTGCCAGCAGCCCGGGGACAGGGAGGTACGAGCAGTACTTC
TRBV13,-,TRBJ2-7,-,CASSSGPGERVEQYF,TGTGCCAGCAGCTCGGGCCCGGGAGAGAGGGTCGAGCAGTACTTC
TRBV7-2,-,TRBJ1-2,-,CASSLGGTGGGYTF,TGTGCCAGCAGCTTAGGAGGGACCGGGGGGGGCTACACCTTC
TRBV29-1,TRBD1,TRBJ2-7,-,CSVEKGQGTEQYF,TGCAGCGTTGAAAAGGGACAGGGTACGGAGCAGTACTTC
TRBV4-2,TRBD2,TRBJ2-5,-,CASRKATSGAGETQYF,TGTGCCAGCAGGAAGGCGACTAGCGGGGCGGGGGAGACCCAGTACTTC
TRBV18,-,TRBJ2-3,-,CASSPLAGTDTQYF,TGTGCCAGCTCACCACTAGCGGGCACAGATACGCAGTATTTT
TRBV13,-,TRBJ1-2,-,CASSLTAQGPLYGYTF,TGTGCCAGCAGCCTTACAGCACAGGGCCCACTCTATGGCTACACCTTC
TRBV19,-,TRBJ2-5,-,CASSIVQGRETQYF,TGTGCCAGTAGTATAGTGCAGGGCCGGGAGACCCAGTACTTC
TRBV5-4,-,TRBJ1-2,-,CASSLDRDGYTF,TGTGCCAGCAGCCTGGACCGAGATGGCTACACCTTC
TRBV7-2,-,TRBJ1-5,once,CASSLTGYVYQPQHF,TGTGCCAGCAGCTTAACAGGGTATGTTTATCAGCCCCAGCATTTT
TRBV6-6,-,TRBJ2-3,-,CASSQAQGPDTQYF,TGTGCCAGCAGTCAGGCCCAGGGGCCAGATACGCAGTATTTT
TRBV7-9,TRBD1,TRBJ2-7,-,CASSTPPGQGWHEQYF,TGTGCCAGCAGTACACCCCCGGGACAGGGGTGGCACGAGCAGTACTTC
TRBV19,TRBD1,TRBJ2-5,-,CASSWDREEETQYF,TGTGCCAGTAGTTGGGACAGGGAAGAAGAGACCCAGTACTTC
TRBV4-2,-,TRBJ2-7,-,CASSQDLRMGDF,TGTGCCAGCAGCCAAGATCTCCGGATGGGAGACTTC
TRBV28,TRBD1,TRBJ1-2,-,CASRTQGAPSGYTF,TGTGCCAGCCGGACTCAGGGGGCGCCGAGTGGCTACACCTTC
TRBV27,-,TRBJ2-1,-,CASNIDEQFF,TGTGCCAGCAATATCGATGAGCAGTTCTTC
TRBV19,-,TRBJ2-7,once,CASSILTDEQYF,TGTGCCAGTAGTATCCTAACAGACGAGCAGTACTTC
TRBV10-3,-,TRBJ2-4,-,CAISDSVLAKNIQYF,TGTGCCATCAGTGACTCGGTGTTAGCCAAAAACATTCAGTACTTC
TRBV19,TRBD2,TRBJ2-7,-,CASTPGGGSYEQYF,TGTGCCAGTACCCCGGGAGGGGGATCCTACGAGCAGTACTTC
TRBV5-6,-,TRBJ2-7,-,CASSSYYEQYF,TGTGCCAGCAGCTCTTACTACGAGCAGTACTTC
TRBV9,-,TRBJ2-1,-,CASGGGYNEQFF,TGTGCCAGCGGGGGAGGCTACAATGAGCAGTTCTTC
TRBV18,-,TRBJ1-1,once,CASSPMGEGGTEAFF,TGTGCCAGCTCACCCATGGGAGAGGGAGGCACTGAAGCTTTCTTT
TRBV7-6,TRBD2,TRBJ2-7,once,CASSLPRFMGLAHKVRSYEQYF,TGTGCCAGCAGCTTACCCCGGTTTATGGGACTAGCGCACAAAGTAAGGTCCTACGAGCAGTACTTC
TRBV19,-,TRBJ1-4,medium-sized,CASSIFVVNEKLFF,TGTGCCAGTAGTATTTTCGTCGTTAATGAAAAACTGTTTTTT
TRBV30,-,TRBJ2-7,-,CAWSVNEQYF,TGTGCCTGGAGTGTTAACGAGCAGTACTTC
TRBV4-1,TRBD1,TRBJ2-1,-,CASRARTGDNEQFF,TGCGCCAGCAGGGCTCGGACAGGAGACAATGAGCAGTTCTTC
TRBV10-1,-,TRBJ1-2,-,CASSDSLVHGYTF,TGCGCCAGCAGTGACTCACTGGTCCATGGCTACACCTTC
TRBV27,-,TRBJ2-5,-,CASSLSTAWGNQGTQYF,TGTGCCAGCAGTTTATCCACGGCCTGGGGTAACCAGGGGACCCAGTACTTC
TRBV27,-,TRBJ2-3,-,CASRSSTDTQYF,TGTGCCAGCAGGTCCTCCACAGATACGCAGTATTTT
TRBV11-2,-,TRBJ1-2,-,CASSRYEYGYTF,TGTGCCAGCAGCCGCTACGAATACGGCTACACCTTC
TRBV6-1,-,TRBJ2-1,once,CASSAILVASYNEQFF,TGTGCCAGCAGTGCTATACTAGTCGCGTCCTACAATGAGCAGTTCTTC
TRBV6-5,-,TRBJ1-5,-,CASSREGNQPQHF,TGTGCCAGCAGTCGGGAAGGGAATCAGCCCCAGCATTTT
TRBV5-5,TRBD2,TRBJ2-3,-,CASSLASSGTGTDTQYF,TGTGCCAGCAGCTTGGCTTCTAGCGGTACGGGCACAGATACGCAGTATTTT
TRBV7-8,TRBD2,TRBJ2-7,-,CASSVGTSGAHYEQYF,TGTGCCAGCAGCGTCGGGACTAGCGGGGCACACTACGAGCAGTACTTC